A few counts support the clone carrying this TCR beta chain. Its antigen is not known. The study ran its PCR with 60 Vbeta and 13 Jbeta primers. In the authors' workflow: An analysis performed later counted about 80 million unique TCR beta chains (roughly 11 million of them shared). Produced via immunoSEQ multiplex PCR; TCRdb's table is partial and in-frame only. V and J calls and clone size are as listed in that table; D and trimming were resolved from the DNA. The profile shows about 160,000 clones, around 72% of them singletons. These data originate in a study of cytomegalovirus exposure and HLA in healthy donors. Whole-study findings and limits: Earlier findings revealed that most TCR beta V segments proved productive either about 90% or about 30% of the time. The later analysis indicated that the majority of CMV-associated TCR beta chains appeared HLA-restricted. Based on reports, TCR beta sequences accurately predicted HLA-A and HLA-B alleles for most subjects.

Germline V lookup: CDR1 SGHTA, CDR2 FQGNSA. CDR3 length equals 17 residues. J lost 4 bases, V lost 5 bases, and 13 bases had no gene match. This clonotype originated in a man aged 45-65 years in good health and CMV-seronegative. This sequence joins TRBV7-2 and TRBJ2-2, with 7 bases that match TRBD1. The sequenced sample consisted of PBMCs. The CDR3 spells CASSILTSGQSTGELFF. CDR3 DNA: TGTGCCAGCAGCATCCTAACCTCGGGACAGTCCACCGGGGAGCTGTTTTTT.